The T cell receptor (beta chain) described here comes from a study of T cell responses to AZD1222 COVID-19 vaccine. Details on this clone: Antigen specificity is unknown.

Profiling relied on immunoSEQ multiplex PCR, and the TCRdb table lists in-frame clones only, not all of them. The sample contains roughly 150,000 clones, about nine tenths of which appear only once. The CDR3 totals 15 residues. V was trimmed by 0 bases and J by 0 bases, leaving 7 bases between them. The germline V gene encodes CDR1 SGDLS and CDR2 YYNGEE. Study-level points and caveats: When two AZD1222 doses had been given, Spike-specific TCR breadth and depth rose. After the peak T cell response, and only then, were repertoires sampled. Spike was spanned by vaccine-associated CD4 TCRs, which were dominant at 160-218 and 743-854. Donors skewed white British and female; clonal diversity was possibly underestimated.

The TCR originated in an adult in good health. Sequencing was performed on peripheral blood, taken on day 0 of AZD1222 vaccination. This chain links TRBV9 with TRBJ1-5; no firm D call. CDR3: CASSVGGYSNQPQHF. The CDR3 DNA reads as TGTGCCAGCAGCGTAGGGGGTTATAGCAATCAGCCCCAGCATTTT.